Listed below are T cell receptor beta chains from one sample, sequenced in a study of Ad26.COV2.S vaccination and SARS-CoV-2 variants. The method was immunoSEQ multiplex PCR; TCRdb's version includes in-frame clones alone and lacks a portion of them. The sample lists around 350,000 clones, about 88% occurring once. Sample: peripheral blood, taken in a trial of Ad26.COV2.S vaccine versus placebo. The receptors originated from a person between 18 and 65 years old who received the Ad26.COV2.S COVID-19 vaccine or a placebo. CDR3s include the opening cysteine and the closing phenylalanine or tryptophan. D genes are given only for firm matches. The listing skips clone size in some rows; elsewhere it reads once, few, many or a size class.

d_gene | j_gene | abundance | v_gene | CDR3nt | CDR3aa
. | TRBJ2-7 | few | TRBV3-1/TRBV3-2 | TGTGCCAGCAGCCACAGGGATCGCTACGAGCAGTACTTC | CASSHRDRYEQYF
. | TRBJ2-2 | . | TRBV2 | TGTGCCAGCAGGGAGGCCGGGGAGCTGTTTTTT | CASREAGELFF
. | TRBJ2-3 | . | TRBV19 | TGTGCCAGTAACGAGGGTAGCACAGATACGCAGTATTTT | CASNEGSTDTQYF
. | TRBJ2-1 | . | TRBV11-2 | TGTGCCAGCAGCTCCATGGACTATACCAATGAGCAGTTCTTC | CASSSMDYTNEQFF
TRBD1 | TRBJ1-1 | once | TRBV7-9 | TGTGCCAGCAGCCCGACAGGGGGAAGAACTGAAGCTTTCTTT | CASSPTGGRTEAFF
TRBD1 | TRBJ2-7 | few | TRBV2 | TGTGCCAGCAGTAAAGAGGACAGGGGGACCTACGAGCAGTACTTC | CASSKEDRGTYEQYF
TRBD2 | TRBJ2-1 | few | TRBV28 | TGTGCCAGCAGTTTAGCTAGCGGGAGAGGTCCGGGCGAGCAGTTCTTC | CASSLASGRGPGEQFF
. | TRBJ2-6 | . | TRBV3-1/TRBV3-2 | TGTGCCAGCAGCCACCCAAAGAAGTCAAGTACCTCTGGGGCCAACGTCCTGACTTTC | CASSHPKKSSTSGANVLTF
. | TRBJ1-4 | . | TRBV5-6 | TGTGCCAGCAGCTTGGGCCCGAGAAATGAAAAACTGTTTTTT | CASSLGPRNEKLFF
. | TRBJ1-6 | . | TRBV9 | TGTGCCAGCAGCGTAGGGCATAATTCACCCCTCCACTTT | CASSVGHNSPLHF
. | TRBJ1-3 | once | TRBV6-2/TRBV6-3 | TGTGCCAGCAGTTTCTCAAGGGAGTCCTCTGGAAACACCATATATTTT | CASSFSRESSGNTIYF
. | TRBJ1-4 | once | TRBV28 | TGTGCCAGCAGTCCCCCGGGACGTCAACTGTTTTTT | CASSPPGRQLFF
. | TRBJ2-7 | . | TRBV7-6 | TGTGCCAGCAGCGTTGATGTAGGAGATTTCTACGAGCAGTACTTC | CASSVDVGDFYEQYF
. | TRBJ2-3 | . | TRBV5-1 | TGCGCCAGCAGCTTGGATTCGAGAGATACGCAGTATTTT | CASSLDSRDTQYF
. | TRBJ1-5 | . | TRBV4-1 | TGCGCCAGCAGCCAAGGAGTGTCTAGCAATCAGCCCCAGCATTTT | CASSQGVSSNQPQHF
TRBD2 | TRBJ2-7 | . | TRBV28 | TGTGCCAGCACCCGGGGGGGCAGACCCTACGAGCAGTACTTC | CASTRGGRPYEQYF
. | TRBJ2-7 | once | TRBV23-1 | TGCGCCAGCAGTCATCGAACCGGGACAAACTCCTACGAGCAGTACTTC | CASSHRTGTNSYEQYF
. | TRBJ1-2 | few | TRBV4-3 | TGCGCCAGCAGCCAAGGTTCTGGAGCTAACTATGGCTACACCTTC | CASSQGSGANYGYTF
. | TRBJ1-1 | few | TRBV30 | TGTGCCTGGAGTGATCGGGGGACTGAAGCTTTCTTT | CAWSDRGTEAFF
. | TRBJ2-3 | . | TRBV29-1 | TGCAGCGTCGCCGGCGTACTCACAGATACGCAGTATTTT | CSVAGVLTDTQYF
TRBD1 | TRBJ1-5 | . | TRBV28 | TGTGCCAGCAGCTCCGGCCGACAGGGGTTTTGGGAGCCCCAGCATTTT | CASSSGRQGFWEPQHF
TRBD1 | TRBJ1-6 | . | TRBV10-1 | TGCGCCAGCAGTCCGGGACAGGGGGGACCCCTCCACTTT | CASSPGQGGPLHF